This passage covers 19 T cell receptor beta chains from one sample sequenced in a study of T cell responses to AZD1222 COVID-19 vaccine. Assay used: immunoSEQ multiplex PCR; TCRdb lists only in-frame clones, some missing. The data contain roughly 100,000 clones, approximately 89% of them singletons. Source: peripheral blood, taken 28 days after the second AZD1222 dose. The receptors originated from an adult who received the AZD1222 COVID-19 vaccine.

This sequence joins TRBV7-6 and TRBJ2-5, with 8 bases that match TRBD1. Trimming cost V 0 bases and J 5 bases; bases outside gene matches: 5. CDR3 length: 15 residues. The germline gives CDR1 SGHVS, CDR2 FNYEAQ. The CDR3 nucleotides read TGTGCCAGCAGCTTAGCTGCAGGGGGCTCGGAGACCCAGTACTTC. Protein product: CASSLAAGGSETQYF.

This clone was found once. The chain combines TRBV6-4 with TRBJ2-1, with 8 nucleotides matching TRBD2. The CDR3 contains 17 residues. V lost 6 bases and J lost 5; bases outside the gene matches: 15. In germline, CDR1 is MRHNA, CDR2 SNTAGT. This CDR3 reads CASSLTLTSVVNNEQFF. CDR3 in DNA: TGTGCCAGCAGCTTGACGCTGACTAGCGTTGTGAACAATGAGCAGTTCTTC.

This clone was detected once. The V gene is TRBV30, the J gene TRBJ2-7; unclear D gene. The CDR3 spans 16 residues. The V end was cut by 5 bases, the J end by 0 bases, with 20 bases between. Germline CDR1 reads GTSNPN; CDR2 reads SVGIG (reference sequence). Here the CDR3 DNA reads TGTGCCTGGGAAGACGGATTCCGAAGGAGCTCCTACGAGCAGTACTTC. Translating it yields CAWEDGFRRSSYEQYF.

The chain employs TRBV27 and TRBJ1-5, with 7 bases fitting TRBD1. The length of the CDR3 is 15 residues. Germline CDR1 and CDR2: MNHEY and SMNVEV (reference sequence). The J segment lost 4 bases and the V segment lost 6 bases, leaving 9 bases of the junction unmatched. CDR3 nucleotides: TGTGCCAGCAGAAGACAGGGTGCACCAAATCAGCCCCAGCATTTT. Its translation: CASRRQGAPNQPQHF.

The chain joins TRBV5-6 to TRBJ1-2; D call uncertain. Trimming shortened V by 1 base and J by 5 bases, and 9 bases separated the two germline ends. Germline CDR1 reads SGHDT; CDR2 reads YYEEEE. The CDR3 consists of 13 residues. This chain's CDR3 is CASSLSQRYGYTF. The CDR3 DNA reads TGTGCCAGCAGCTTGTCCCAGAGGTATGGCTACACCTTC.

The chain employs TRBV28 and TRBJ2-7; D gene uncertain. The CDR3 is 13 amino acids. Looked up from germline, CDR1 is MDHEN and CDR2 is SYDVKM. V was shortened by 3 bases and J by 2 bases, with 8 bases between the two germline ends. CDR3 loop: CASSFSLTYEQYF. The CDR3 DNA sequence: TGTGCCAGCAGTTTTAGTCTTACCTACGAGCAGTACTTC.

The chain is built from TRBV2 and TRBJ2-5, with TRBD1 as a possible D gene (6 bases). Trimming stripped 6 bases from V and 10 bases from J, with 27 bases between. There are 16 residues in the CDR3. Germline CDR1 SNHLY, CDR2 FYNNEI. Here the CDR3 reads CASRPSTGWEKRDQYF. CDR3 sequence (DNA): TGTGCCAGCAGACCTTCAACAGGGTGGGAGAAAAGGGACCAGTACTTC.

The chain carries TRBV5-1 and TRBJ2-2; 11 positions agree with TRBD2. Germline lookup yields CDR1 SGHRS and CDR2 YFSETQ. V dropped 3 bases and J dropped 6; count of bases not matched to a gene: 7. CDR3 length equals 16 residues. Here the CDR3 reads CASSSLAGGSPGELFF. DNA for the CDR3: TGCGCCAGCAGCTCGCTAGCGGGAGGTTCCCCCGGGGAGCTGTTTTTT.

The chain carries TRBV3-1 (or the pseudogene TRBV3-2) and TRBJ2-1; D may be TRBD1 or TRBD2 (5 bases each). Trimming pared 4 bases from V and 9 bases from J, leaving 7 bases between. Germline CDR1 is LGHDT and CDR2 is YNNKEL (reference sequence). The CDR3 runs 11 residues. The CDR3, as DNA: TGTGCCAGCAGCCTGAGGGGTGAGCAGTTCTTC. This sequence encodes CASSLRGEQFF.

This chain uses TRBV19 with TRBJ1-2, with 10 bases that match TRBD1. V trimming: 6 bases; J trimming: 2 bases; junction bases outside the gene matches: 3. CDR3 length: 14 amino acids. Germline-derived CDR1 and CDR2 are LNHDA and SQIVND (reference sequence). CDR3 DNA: TGTGCCAGTAGGACGGGACAGGGGAACTATGGCTACACCTTC. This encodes CASRTGQGNYGYTF. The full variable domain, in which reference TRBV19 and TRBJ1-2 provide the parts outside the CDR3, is DGGITQSPKYLFRKEGQNVTLSCEQNLNHDAMYWYRQDPGQGLRLIYYSQIVNDFQKGDIAEGYSVSREKKESFPLTVTSAQKNPTAFYLCASRTGQGNYGYTFGSGTRLTVV.

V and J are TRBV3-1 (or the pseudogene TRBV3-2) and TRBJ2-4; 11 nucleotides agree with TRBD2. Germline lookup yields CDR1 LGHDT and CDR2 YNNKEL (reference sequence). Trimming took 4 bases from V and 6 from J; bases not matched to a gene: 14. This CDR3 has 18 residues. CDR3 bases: TGTGCCAGCAGCCCCTTAGCGGGAGGGAGTCGCTTAGGAAACATTCAGTACTTC. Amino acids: CASSPLAGGSRLGNIQYF.

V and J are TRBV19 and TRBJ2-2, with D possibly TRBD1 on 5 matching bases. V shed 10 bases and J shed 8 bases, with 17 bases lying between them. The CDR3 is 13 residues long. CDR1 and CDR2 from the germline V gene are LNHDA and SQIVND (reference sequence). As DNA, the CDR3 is TGTGCCACCAGCCAACAGGAACTTGGGGAGCTGTTTTTT. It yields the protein CATSQQELGELFF.

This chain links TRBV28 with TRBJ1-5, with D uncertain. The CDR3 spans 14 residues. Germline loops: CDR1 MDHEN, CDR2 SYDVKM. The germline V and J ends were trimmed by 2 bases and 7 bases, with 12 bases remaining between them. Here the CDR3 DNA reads TGTGCCAGCAGTTTACCGTGGGAGGGACAGCCCCAGCATTTT. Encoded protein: CASSLPWEGQPQHF.

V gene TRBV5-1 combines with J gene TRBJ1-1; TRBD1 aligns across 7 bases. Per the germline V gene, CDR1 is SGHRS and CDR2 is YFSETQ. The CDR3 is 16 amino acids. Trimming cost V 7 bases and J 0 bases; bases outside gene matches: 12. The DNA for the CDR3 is TGCGCCAGCGGGGAAGGGGACAGAAAAATGAACACTGAAGCTTTCTTT. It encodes CASGEGDRKMNTEAFF.

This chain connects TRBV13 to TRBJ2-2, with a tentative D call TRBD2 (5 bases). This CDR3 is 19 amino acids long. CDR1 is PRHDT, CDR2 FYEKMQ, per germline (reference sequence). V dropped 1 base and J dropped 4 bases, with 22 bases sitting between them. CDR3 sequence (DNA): TGTGCCAGCAGCTTAGTGGTAGCGAGCTGGTCCCCCTCCACCGGGGAGCTGTTTTTT. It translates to CASSLVVASWSPSTGELFF.

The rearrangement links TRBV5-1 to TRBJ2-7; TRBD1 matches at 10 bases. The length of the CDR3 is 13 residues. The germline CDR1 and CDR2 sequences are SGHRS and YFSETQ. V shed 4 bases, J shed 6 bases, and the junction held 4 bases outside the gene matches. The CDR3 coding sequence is TGCGCCAGCAGCCCGGACAGGGGGGGCGAGCAGTACTTC. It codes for CASSPDRGGEQYF.

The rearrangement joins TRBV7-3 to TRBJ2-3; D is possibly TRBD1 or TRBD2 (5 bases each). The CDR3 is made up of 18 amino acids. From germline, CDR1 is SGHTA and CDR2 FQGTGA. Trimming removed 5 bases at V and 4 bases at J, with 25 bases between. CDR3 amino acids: CASSQRATAGDQADTQYF. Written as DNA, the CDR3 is TGTGCCAGCAGCCAAAGGGCGACAGCCGGGGATCAGGCAGATACGCAGTATTTT. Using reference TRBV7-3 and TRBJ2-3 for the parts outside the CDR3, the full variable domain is GAGVSQTPSNKVTEKGKYVELRCDPISGHTALYWYRQSLGQGPEFLIYFQGTGAADDSGLPNDRFFAVRPEGSVSTLKIQRTERGDSAVYLCASSQRATAGDQADTQYFGPGTRLTVL.

This CDR3 reads CATSGLAGGSEQFF. The CDR3 DNA reads TGTGCCACCTCCGGACTAGCGGGAGGGAGTGAGCAGTTCTTC. The chain carries TRBV19 and TRBJ2-1; 15 nucleotides line up with TRBD2. This CDR3 has 14 amino acids. The J segment lost 9 bases and the V segment lost 10 bases, leaving 7 bases of the junction unmatched. The germline gives CDR1 LNHDA, CDR2 SQIVND (reference sequence).

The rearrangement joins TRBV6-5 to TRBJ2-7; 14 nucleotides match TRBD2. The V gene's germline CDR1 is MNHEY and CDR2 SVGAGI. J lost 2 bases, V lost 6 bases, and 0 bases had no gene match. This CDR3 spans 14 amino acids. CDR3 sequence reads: CASRGLAGAYEQYF. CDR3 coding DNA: TGTGCCAGCAGGGGACTAGCGGGAGCCTACGAGCAGTACTTC.